The clone carrying this T cell receptor beta chain has just a few counts. This entry comes from a study of blood T cell repertoires in COVID-19. Sequencing used immunoSEQ multiplex PCR; TCRdb keeps in-frame clones, though not all of them. The sample lists about 190,000 clones, under 80% occurring once. The trim removed 3 bases at V and 5 bases at J, leaving 3 bases unmatched. Germline V gives CDR1 MGHDK, CDR2 SYGVNS. The CDR3 consists of 13 residues. The sequencing sample was made of peripheral blood. J is TRBJ2-5 and V is TRBV25-1; 7 bases agree with TRBD1. This sequence originates from a woman in her 50s with acute or convalescent COVID-19. CDR3 coding DNA: TGTGCCAGCAGTGAGACAGGGAAGGAGACCCAGTACTTC. Protein sequence: CASSETGKETQYF.